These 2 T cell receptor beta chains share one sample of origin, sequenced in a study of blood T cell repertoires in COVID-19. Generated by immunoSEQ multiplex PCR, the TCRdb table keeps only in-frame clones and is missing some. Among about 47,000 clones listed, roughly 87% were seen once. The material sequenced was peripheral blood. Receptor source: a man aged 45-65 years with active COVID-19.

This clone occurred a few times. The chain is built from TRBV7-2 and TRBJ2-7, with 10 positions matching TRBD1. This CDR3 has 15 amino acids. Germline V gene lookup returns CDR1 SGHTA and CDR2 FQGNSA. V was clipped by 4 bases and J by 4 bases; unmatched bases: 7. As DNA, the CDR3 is TGTGCCAGCAGCTGGAGACAGGGGGCAAGATACGAGCAGTACTTC. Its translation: CASSWRQGARYEQYF. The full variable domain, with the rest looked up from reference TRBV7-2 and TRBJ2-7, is GAGVSQSPSNKVTEKGKDVELRCDPISGHTALYWYRQSLGQGLEFLIYFQGNSAPDKSGLPSDRFSAERTGGSVSTLTIQRTQQEDSAVYLCASSWRQGARYEQYFGPGTRLTVT.

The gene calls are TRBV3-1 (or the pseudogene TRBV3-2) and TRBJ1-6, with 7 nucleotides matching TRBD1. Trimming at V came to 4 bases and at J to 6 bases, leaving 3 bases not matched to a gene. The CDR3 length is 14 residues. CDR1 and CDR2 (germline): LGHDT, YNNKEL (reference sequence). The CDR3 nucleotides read TGTGCCAGCAGCCGACAGGGATCTAATTCACCCCTCCACTTT. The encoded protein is CASSRQGSNSPLHF.